This section outlines one T cell receptor (beta chain) sequence together with its context. At one end the junction does not follow the germline gene, possibly because of a read error. These data come from a study of tumor-infiltrating lymphocytes in primary liver carcinoma. The CDR3 runs 13 residues. Per the germline V gene, CDR1 is SGHAT and CDR2 is FQDESV (reference sequence). It was from 20-30 mg of unsorted bulk tissue that RNA and DNA were co-extracted. Starting material of 450 to 500 ng total RNA yielded TCR beta cDNA via a constant-region primer. ARM-PCR was slightly modified, and three nested multiplex PCR rounds with it gave rise to the TCR beta libraries. TRBV1-TRBV30 forward and Cbeta reverse primers drove the first two roughly 11-cycle rounds. TCRdb called the multiplex PCR reads again in MiXCR, with one record for every CDR3 protein. The profile shows tens of thousands of distinct CDR3 sequences, roughly 74% of them singletons.

This chain joins TRBV11-1 and TRBJ1-6; D gene uncertain. Sequenced material: liver tumor tissue from sampling region 4. Subset denoted: tumor region T4, right-lateral pole. The receptor comes from a man aged 40-49 years with primary liver carcinoma and hepatitis B virus infection. The CDR3 loop is CASGLTLVSPFHF. DNA of the CDR3: TGTGCCAGCGGCCTGACACTGGTCTCACCCTTCCACTTT.